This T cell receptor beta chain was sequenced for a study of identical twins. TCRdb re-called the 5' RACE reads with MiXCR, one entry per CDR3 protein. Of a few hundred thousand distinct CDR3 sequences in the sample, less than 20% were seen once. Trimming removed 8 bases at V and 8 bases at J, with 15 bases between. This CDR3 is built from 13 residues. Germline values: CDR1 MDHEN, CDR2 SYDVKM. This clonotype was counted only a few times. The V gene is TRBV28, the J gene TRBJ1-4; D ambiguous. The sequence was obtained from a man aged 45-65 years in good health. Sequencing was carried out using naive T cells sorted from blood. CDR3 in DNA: TGTGCCAGCGCTGAATCGGGGTCGGAAAAACTGTTTTTT. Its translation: CASAESGSEKLFF.